Following are 5 T cell receptor beta chains from one sample sequenced in a study of T cell responses to AZD1222 COVID-19 vaccine. Data came from immunoSEQ multiplex PCR; TCRdb stores just in-frame clones and leaves some out. The sample contains roughly 120,000 clones, 88% of which appear only once. Specimen: peripheral blood, collected on day 0 of MenACWY control vaccination. The receptors come from an adult in good health.

The V and J genes are TRBV5-1 and TRBJ1-5; D is possibly TRBD1 (5 bases). CDR1 and CDR2 (germline): SGHRS, YFSETQ. This CDR3 has 13 amino acids. Trimming left V 5 bases short and J 10 bases short, with 16 bases between. Here the CDR3 DNA reads TGCGCCAGCAGATCGGGTCCGCAGGGCCCCCAGCATTTT. It specifies CASRSGPQGPQHF.

The chain is built from TRBV30 and TRBJ2-7; no firm D call. The CDR3 length is 12 residues. Trimming took 0 bases from V and 3 from J, leaving 6 bases between them. Germline-derived CDR1 and CDR2 are GTSNPN and SVGIG (reference sequence). CDR3 bases: TGTGCCTGGAGTGTACAGCACTACGAGCAGTACTTC. This codes for CAWSVQHYEQYF. Supplemented by reference TRBV30 and TRBJ2-7, the full variable domain reads SQTIHQWPATLVQPVGSPLSLECTVEGTSNPNLYWYRQAAGRGLQLLFYSVGIGQISSEVPQNLSASRPQDRQFILSSKKLLLSDSGFYLCAWSVQHYEQYFGPGTRLTVT.

V gene TRBV5-1 combines with J gene TRBJ1-1; TRBD1 matches at 7 bases. The junction had 1 base not matched to a gene; V was cut back by 0 bases and J by 8 bases. Germline V gene lookup returns CDR1 SGHRS and CDR2 YFSETQ. The CDR3 has 12 residues. DNA of the CDR3: TGCGCCAGCAGCTTGGGACAGGGCGAAGCTTTCTTT. Translating gives CASSLGQGEAFF.

The CDR3 loop is CASSQIGTGPNYGYTF. The DNA of the CDR3 is TGCGCCAGCAGCCAAATCGGGACAGGTCCTAACTATGGCTACACCTTC. This chain links TRBV4-1 with TRBJ1-2, with 8 positions matching TRBD1. Germline values: CDR1 MGHRA, CDR2 YSYEKL. V was pared by 2 bases and J by 0 bases, with 5 bases of the junction left unmatched. The CDR3 consists of 16 residues.

The chain carries TRBV4-1 and TRBJ2-2; tentatively, D is TRBD1 (6 bases). The germline V gene has CDR1 MGHRA and CDR2 YSYEKL. Trimming removed 5 bases at V and 4 bases at J, with 14 bases between. CDR3 size: 15 residues. The CDR3 DNA sequence: TGCGCCAGCAGCATAGGGGGAGTGGGCACCGGGGAGCTGTTTTTT. It is translated as CASSIGGVGTGELFF.